A selection of T cell receptor beta chains follows, all from one sample in a study of OX40 agonist ivuxolimab in advanced cancers. Only in-frame clones appear in the TCRdb table, and some are missing; sequencing was by immunoSEQ multiplex PCR. The table includes 70,000 to 90,000 clones, 85% detected once. Sample: CD4+ or CD8+ T cells sorted from blood, taken in a trial of the OX40 agonist ivuxolimab. The receptor set was obtained from an adult with an advanced solid tumor such as melanoma, head and neck, liver or kidney cancer. Each CDR3 is given with its conserved first and last residue. Each record gives: CDR3 length, clone size, J gene, D gene, V gene, CDR3 DNA, CDR3 protein. D genes are given only for firm matches. Only part of the rows carry a size: once, few, many, or a class if the clone is expanded.

>15|NA|TRBJ2-5|NA|TRBV5-6
TGTGCCAGCAGCTTCCGAGGGATGGGGGGAGAGACCCAGTACTTC
CASSFRGMGGETQYF
>14|NA|TRBJ2-1|TRBD2|TRBV10-3
TGTGCCACCTTAGCGGGGACCTCCTACAATGAGCAGTTCTTC
CATLAGTSYNEQFF
>14|NA|TRBJ1-1|NA|TRBV30
TGTGCCTGGAGTGCCAACGGACGGAACACTGCAGCTTTCTTT
CAWSANGRNTAAFF
>11|NA|TRBJ1-2|NA|TRBV29-1
TGCAGCGTCTTACAGGGAAATGGCTACACCTTC
CSVLQGNGYTF
>16|NA|TRBJ2-7|NA|TRBV27
TGTGCCAGCAGGCAACGGCCGGACAGGGACTACTACGAGCAGTACTTC
CASRQRPDRDYYEQYF
>13|NA|TRBJ2-5|TRBD1|TRBV7-9
TGTGCCAGCAGCCCACAGGGGCGAGAGACCCAGTACTTC
CASSPQGRETQYF
>12|NA|TRBJ1-1|NA|TRBV7-9
TGTGCCAGCAGCTCCGCTGGAAGGGGAGCTTTCTTT
CASSSAGRGAFF
>14|NA|TRBJ1-5|TRBD1|TRBV5-6
TGTGCCAGCAGCCGCCTTGGGGATACAGGGGCCCAGCATTTT
CASSRLGDTGAQHF
>14|NA|TRBJ2-3|NA|TRBV5-1
TGCGCCAGCAGCTTGGAGTGGGGCACAGATACGCAGTATTTT
CASSLEWGTDTQYF
>15|NA|TRBJ2-7|NA|TRBV5-6
TGTGCCAGCTCCGGGGGTCCCGGGGGAGGTTACGAGCAGTACTTC
CASSGGPGGGYEQYF
>16|NA|TRBJ2-2|NA|TRBV7-6
TGTGCCAGCAGCTTATTCTCCAGGGTTGGGACCGGGGAGCTGTTTTTT
CASSLFSRVGTGELFF
>15|once|TRBJ1-4|NA|TRBV11-2
TGTGCCAGCAGCTTACTCGGGTCGCCCCAAGAAAAACTGTTTTTT
CASSLLGSPQEKLFF
>15|once|TRBJ1-4|NA|TRBV10-2
TGCGCCAGCAGTGAGTCAGGAACAGAAAATGAAAAACTGTTTTTT
CASSESGTENEKLFF
>14|NA|TRBJ2-7|TRBD2|TRBV7-2
TGTGCCAGCAGGCTACTAGCGGGGGGAAATGAGCAGTACTTC
CASRLLAGGNEQYF
>15|NA|TRBJ1-5|TRBD1|TRBV10-2
TGCGCCAGCGGGGACAGGGTCAACCTCAATCAGCCCCAGCATTTT
CASGDRVNLNQPQHF
>15|NA|TRBJ1-2|NA|TRBV18
TGTGCCAGCTCACCCATTCCGGGACAAGATAAGGGCTACACCTTC
CASSPIPGQDKGYTF
>13|NA|TRBJ1-5|TRBD1|TRBV29-1
TGCAGCGCAACCACAGGGGGAGGTCAGCCCCAGCATTTT
CSATTGGGQPQHF
>12|NA|TRBJ1-2|NA|TRBV9
TGTGCCAGCAGCGCAGGGGAACATGGCTACACCTTC
CASSAGEHGYTF
>15|NA|TRBJ1-1|TRBD1|TRBV28
TGTGCCAGCAGTTGGGGGGACAGGGCGAGCACTGAAGCTTTCTTT
CASSWGDRASTEAFF
>14|NA|TRBJ2-3|NA|TRBV21-1
TGTGCCAGCAGCAAAGGTCACATCACAGATACGCAGTATTTT
CASSKGHITDTQYF
>16|NA|TRBJ2-7|TRBD1|TRBV27
TGTGCCAGCAGTCCCGGCCCGGGACAGGGTTCACACGAGCAGTACTTC
CASSPGPGQGSHEQYF
>15|NA|TRBJ2-7|NA|TRBV4-1
TGCGCCAGCAGTCCAAGCGGGACAGGCCATTACGAGCAGTACTTC
CASSPSGTGHYEQYF
>14|NA|TRBJ1-6|TRBD1|TRBV19
TGTGCCAGTTCCGGAGGGACAGCTAATTCACCCCTCCACTTT
CASSGGTANSPLHF
>14|NA|TRBJ2-1|NA|TRBV2
TGTGCCAGCAGTGACAGCAGGGTGGGCAATGAGCAGTTCTTC
CASSDSRVGNEQFF
>13|NA|TRBJ2-2|NA|TRBV7-9
TGTGCCAGCAGCTTGGTCCGAACCGGGGAGCTGTTTTTT
CASSLVRTGELFF
>16|NA|TRBJ1-4|NA|TRBV5-6
TGTGCCAGCAGCTTCTTCTCACCGCCCGCTAATGAAAAACTGTTTTTT
CASSFFSPPANEKLFF
>14|NA|TRBJ2-7|NA|TRBV5-4
TGTGCCAGCAGCTTGGGACTTACAGGTAGCGAGCAGTACTTC
CASSLGLTGSEQYF
>15|few|TRBJ2-7|NA|TRBV4-2
TGTGCCAGCAGCCAAGAGGTTCTGTTCTCCTACGAGCAGTACTTC
CASSQEVLFSYEQYF
>13|once|TRBJ1-5|TRBD1|TRBV10-3
TGTGCCAGCGCCGCGGGACAGTATCAGCCCCAGCATTTT
CASAAGQYQPQHF
>13|NA|TRBJ1-1|NA|TRBV9
TGTGCCAGCAGCGTAGGGCCCAGGACTGAAGCTTTCTTT
CASSVGPRTEAFF
>14|NA|TRBJ2-7|TRBD2|TRBV10-3
TGTGCCACTGTGCCAGCGGGGGTTCCCTACGAGCAGTACTTC
CATVPAGVPYEQYF
>16|NA|TRBJ1-5|NA|TRBV28
TGTGCCAGCAGCCCGTTAGGTGGCGTCGACAATCAGCCCCAGCATTTT
CASSPLGGVDNQPQHF
>17|NA|TRBJ2-5|TRBD2|TRBV2
TGTGCCAGCAGCCCGACGACTAGCGGGGGCGGGGGTGGGACCCAGTACTTC
CASSPTTSGGGGGTQYF
>20|NA|TRBJ2-7|NA|TRBV4-1
TGCGCCAGCAGCCAAGGCAAACTACGTCTGGGCGGCCGAGTATTCTACGAGCAGTACTTC
CASSQGKLRLGGRVFYEQYF
>15|NA|TRBJ1-4|NA|TRBV21-1
TGTGCCAGCAGCAACGGGCGAAACCTATATGAAAAACTGTTTTTT
CASSNGRNLYEKLFF
>14|few|TRBJ2-3|NA|TRBV29-1
TGCAGCGTCCTGGGGGGGACAAGCACAGATACGCAGTATTTT
CSVLGGTSTDTQYF
>11|NA|TRBJ2-1|NA|TRBV7-6
TGTGCCAGCAGCTTAATGGACGAGCAGTTCTTC
CASSLMDEQFF
>14|NA|TRBJ2-7|TRBD1|TRBV7-2
TGTGCCAGCAGCTTAGCAGGGGGCTCAAACGAGCAGTACTTC
CASSLAGGSNEQYF
>12|few|TRBJ2-5|NA|TRBV5-5
TGTGCCAGCAGCTTAGGAGAGGAGACCCAGTACTTC
CASSLGEETQYF
>16|once|TRBJ1-5|TRBD1|TRBV6-1
TGTGCCAGCAGTGTAGGGAGGACAGGTCAGGTTCAGCCCCAGCATTTT
CASSVGRTGQVQPQHF
>14|NA|TRBJ1-5|NA|TRBV11-1
TGTGCCAGCAGCTTACAGGGAAGCAATCAGCCCCAGCATTTT
CASSLQGSNQPQHF
>16|NA|TRBJ2-2|NA|TRBV6-5
TGTGCCAGCAGTTACTCGAACCTTCAGGGCACCGGGGAGCTGTTTTTT
CASSYSNLQGTGELFF
>15|NA|TRBJ1-4|TRBD1|TRBV19
TGTGCCAGTAGTACGCGGGACAGTGGGGATGAAAAACTGTTTTTT
CASSTRDSGDEKLFF
>16|few|TRBJ1-6|NA|TRBV7-9
TGTGCCAGCAGCCCAGATACAGGGACATGGAATTCACCCCTCCACTTT
CASSPDTGTWNSPLHF
>17|NA|TRBJ2-1|TRBD2|TRBV4-1
TGCGCCAGCAGCCAAGATGGCGGGGGGGGACCCTACAATGAGCAGTTCTTC
CASSQDGGGGPYNEQFF
>14|NA|TRBJ2-7|NA|TRBV28
TGTGCCAGCAGTTTGTTCCGAAGTTCAACCGAGCAGTACTTC
CASSLFRSSTEQYF